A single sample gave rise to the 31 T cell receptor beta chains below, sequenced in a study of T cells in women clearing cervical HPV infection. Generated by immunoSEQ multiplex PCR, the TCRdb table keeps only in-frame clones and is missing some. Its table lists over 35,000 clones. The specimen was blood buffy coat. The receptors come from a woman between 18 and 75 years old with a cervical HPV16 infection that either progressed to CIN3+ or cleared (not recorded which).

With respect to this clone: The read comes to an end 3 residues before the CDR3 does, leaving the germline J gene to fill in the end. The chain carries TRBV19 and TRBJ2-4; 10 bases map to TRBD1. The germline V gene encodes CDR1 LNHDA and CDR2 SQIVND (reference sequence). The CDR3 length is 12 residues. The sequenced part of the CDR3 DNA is TGTGCCAGTGGGACAGGGGTCTATGGT. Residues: CASGTGVYG. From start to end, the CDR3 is CASGTGVYGQYF.

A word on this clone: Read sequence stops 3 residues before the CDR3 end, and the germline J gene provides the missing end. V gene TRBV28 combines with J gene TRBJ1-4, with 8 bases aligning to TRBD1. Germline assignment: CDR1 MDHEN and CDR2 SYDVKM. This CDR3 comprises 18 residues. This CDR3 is CASSSGQGEGSGANVLFF. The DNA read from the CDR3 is TGTGCCAGCAGTTCTGGACAGGGTGAAGGCTCTGGGGCCAACGTA.

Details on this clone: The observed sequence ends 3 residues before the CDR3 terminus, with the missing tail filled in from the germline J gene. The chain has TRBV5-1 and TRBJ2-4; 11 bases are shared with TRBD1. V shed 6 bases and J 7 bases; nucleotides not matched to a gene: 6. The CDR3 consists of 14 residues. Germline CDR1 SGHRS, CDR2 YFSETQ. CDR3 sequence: CASMEGQGENIQYF. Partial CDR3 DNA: TGCGCCAGCATGGAGGGACAGGGGGAGAACATT.

CDR3 DNA (partial): TGTGCCAGCTCACCAGGGACTAGCGGGAAGAGGGATACG. Its translation is CASSPGTSGKRDT. The CDR3 reads in full as CASSPGTSGKRDTQYF. The chain combines TRBV18 with TRBJ2-3; the match to TRBD2 covers 13 bases. The sequenced fragment ends 3 residues before the CDR3 boundary, so the rest is inferred from the germline J gene. V shed 2 bases and J 6 bases; nucleotides not matched to a gene: 5. The CDR3 loop spans 16 amino acids. Germline loops: CDR1 KGHSH, CDR2 LQKENI.

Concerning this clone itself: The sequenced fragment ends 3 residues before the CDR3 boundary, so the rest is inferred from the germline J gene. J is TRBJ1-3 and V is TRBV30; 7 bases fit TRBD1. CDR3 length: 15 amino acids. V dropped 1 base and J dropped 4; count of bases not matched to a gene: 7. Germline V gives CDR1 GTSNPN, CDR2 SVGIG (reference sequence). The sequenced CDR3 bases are TGTGCCTGGAGTGCCGGGACAGCATCGGGAAACACC. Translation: CAWSAGTASGNT. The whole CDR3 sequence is CAWSAGTASGNTIYF. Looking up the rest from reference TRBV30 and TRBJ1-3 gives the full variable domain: SQTIHQWPATLVQPVGSPLSLECTVEGTSNPNLYWYRQAAGRGLQLLFYSVGIGQISSEVPQNLSASRPQDRQFILSSKKLLLSDSGFYLCAWSAGTASGNTIYFGEGSWLTVV.

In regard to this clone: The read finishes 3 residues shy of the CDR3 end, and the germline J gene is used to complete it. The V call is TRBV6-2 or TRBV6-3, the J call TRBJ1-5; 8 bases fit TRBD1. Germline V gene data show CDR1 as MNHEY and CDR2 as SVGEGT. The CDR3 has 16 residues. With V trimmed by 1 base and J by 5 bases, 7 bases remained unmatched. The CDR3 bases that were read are TGTGCCAGCAGTTACTTCCCGGGACAGGAATATCAGCCC. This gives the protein CASSYFPGQEYQP. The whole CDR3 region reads CASSYFPGQEYQPQHF.

The CDR3 bases that were read are TGTGCCTGGAGTGTACCGGGCTCTGGAAACACC. Its translation: CAWSVPGSGNT. In full, the CDR3 reads CAWSVPGSGNTIYF. V gene TRBV30 combines with J gene TRBJ1-3; the D is unclear. The read comes to an end 3 residues before the CDR3 does, leaving the germline J gene to fill in the end. CDR3 length equals 14 residues. Trimming pared 0 bases from V and 0 bases from J, leaving 6 bases between. The V gene's germline CDR1 is GTSNPN and CDR2 SVGIG (reference sequence).

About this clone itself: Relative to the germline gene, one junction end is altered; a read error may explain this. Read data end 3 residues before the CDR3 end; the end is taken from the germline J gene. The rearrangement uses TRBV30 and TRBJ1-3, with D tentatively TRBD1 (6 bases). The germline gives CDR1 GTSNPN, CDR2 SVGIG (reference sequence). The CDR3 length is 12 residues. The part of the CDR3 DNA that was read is TGTGCCTGGGGGGGCTCTGGAAACACT. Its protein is CAWGGSGNT. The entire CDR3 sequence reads CAWGGSGNTIYF.

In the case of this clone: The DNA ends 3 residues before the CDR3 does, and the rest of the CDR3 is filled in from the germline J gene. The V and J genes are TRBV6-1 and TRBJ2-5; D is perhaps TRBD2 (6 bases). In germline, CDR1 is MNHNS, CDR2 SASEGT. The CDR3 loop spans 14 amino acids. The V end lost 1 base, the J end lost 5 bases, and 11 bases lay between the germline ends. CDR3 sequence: CASSEGPGRETQYF. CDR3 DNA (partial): TGTGCCAGCAGTGAAGGTCCAGGGAGGGAGACC.

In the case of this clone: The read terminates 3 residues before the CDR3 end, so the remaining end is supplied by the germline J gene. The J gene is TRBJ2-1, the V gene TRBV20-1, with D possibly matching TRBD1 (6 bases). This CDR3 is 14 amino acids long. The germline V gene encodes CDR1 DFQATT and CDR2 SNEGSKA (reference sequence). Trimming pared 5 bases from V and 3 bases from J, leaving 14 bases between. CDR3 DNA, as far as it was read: TGCAGTGCTCCGGACAGCAAGCTCTACAATGAG. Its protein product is CSAPDSKLYNE. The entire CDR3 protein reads CSAPDSKLYNEQFF.

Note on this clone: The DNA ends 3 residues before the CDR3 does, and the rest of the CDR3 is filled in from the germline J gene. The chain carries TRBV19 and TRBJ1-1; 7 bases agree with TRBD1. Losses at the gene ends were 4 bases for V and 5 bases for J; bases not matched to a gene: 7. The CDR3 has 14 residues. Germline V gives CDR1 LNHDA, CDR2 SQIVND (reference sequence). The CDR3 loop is CASSKGRTGTEAFF. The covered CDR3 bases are TGTGCCAGTAGTAAAGGGAGGACAGGTACTGAA. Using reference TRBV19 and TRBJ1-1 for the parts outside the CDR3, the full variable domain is DGGITQSPKYLFRKEGQNVTLSCEQNLNHDAMYWYRQDPGQGLRLIYYSQIVNDFQKGDIAEGYSVSREKKESFPLTVTSAQKNPTAFYLCASSKGRTGTEAFFGQGTRLTVV.

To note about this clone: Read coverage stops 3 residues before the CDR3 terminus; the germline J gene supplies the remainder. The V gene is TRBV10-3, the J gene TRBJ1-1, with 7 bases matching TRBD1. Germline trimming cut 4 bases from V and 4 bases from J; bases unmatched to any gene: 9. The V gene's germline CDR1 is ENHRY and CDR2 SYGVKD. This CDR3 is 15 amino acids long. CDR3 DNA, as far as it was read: TGTGCCATCAGTGGGCAGGGGGGCAGAGGCACTGAA. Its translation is CAISGQGGRGTE. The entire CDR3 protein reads CAISGQGGRGTEAFF.

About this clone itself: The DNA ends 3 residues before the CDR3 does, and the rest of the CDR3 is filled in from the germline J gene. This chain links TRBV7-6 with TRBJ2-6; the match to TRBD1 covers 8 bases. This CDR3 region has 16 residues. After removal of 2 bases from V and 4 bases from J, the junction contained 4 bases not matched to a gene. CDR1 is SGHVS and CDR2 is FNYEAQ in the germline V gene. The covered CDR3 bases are TGTGCCAGCAGCTTACAGGGGGCGCCAGGGGCCAACGTC. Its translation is CASSLQGAPGANV. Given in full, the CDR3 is CASSLQGAPGANVLTF.

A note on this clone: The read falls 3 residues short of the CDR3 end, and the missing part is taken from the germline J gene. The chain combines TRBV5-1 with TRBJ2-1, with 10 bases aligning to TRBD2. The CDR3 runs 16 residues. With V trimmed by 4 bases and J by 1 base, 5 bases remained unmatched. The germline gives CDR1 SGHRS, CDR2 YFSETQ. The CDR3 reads CASSGISGRSYNEQFF. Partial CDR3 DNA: TGCGCCAGCAGCGGAATTAGCGGGAGGTCCTACAATGAG. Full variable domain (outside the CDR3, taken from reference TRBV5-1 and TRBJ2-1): KAGVTQTPRYLIKTRGQQVTLSCSPISGHRSVSWYQQTPGQGLQFLFEYFSETQRNKGNFPGRFSGRQFSNSRSEMNVSTLELGDSALYLCASSGISGRSYNEQFFGPGTRLTVL.

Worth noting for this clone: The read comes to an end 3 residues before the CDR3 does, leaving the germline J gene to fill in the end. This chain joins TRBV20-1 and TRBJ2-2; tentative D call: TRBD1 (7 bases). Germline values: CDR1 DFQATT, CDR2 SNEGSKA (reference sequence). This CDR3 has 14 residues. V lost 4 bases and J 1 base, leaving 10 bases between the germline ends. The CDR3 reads CSAIQGGNTGELFF. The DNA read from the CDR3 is TGCAGTGCTATTCAGGGGGGGAACACCGGGGAG.

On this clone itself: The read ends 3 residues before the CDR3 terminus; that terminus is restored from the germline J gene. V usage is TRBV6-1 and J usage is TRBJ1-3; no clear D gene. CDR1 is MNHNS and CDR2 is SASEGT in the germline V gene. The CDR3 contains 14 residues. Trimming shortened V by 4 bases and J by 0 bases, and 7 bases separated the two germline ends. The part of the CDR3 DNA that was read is TGTGCCAGCAGTGTCCTCGGCTCTGGAAACACC. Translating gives CASSVLGSGNT. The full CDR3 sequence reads CASSVLGSGNTIYF.

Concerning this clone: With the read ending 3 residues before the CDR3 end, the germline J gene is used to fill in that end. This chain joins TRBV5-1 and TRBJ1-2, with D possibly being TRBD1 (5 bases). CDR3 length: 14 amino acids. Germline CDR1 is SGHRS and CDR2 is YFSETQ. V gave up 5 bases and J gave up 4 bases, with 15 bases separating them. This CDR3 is CASSYETALYGYTF. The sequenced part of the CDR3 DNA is TGCGCCAGCAGTTACGAGACAGCCCTCTATGGC.

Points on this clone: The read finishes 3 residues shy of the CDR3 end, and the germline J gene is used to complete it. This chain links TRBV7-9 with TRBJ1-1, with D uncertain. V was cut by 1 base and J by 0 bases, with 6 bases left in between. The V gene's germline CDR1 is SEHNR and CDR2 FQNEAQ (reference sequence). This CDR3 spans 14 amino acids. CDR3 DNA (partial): TGTGCCAGCAGCTTAGGTGGCATGAACACTGAA. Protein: CASSLGGMNTE. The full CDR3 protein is CASSLGGMNTEAFF.

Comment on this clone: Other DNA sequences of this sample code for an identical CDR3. This CDR3 reads CAWRRTGLAGNTIYF. The sequenced part of the CDR3 DNA is TGTGCCTGGAGGAGGACAGGGCTGGCTGGAAACACC. The chain couples TRBV30 to TRBJ1-3; the match to TRBD1 covers 8 bases. The read terminates 3 residues before the CDR3 end, so the remaining end is supplied by the germline J gene. This CDR3 has 15 amino acids. Germline CDR1 GTSNPN, CDR2 SVGIG (reference sequence). Trimming cost V 3 bases and J 2 bases; bases outside gene matches: 6.

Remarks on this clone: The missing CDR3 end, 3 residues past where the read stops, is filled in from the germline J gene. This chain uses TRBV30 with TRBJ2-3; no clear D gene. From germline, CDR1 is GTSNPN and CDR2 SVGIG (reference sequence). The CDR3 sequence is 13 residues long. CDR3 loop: CAWSGYYNQPQYF. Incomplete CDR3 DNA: TGTGCCTGGAGTGGATACTACAATCAGCCG.

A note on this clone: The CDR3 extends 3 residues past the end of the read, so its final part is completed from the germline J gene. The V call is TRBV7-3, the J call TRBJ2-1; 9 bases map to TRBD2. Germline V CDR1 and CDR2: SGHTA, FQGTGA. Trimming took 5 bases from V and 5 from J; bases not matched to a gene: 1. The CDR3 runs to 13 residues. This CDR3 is CASSRTSDNEQFF. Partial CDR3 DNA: TGTGCCAGCAGCCGGACTAGCGACAATGAG.

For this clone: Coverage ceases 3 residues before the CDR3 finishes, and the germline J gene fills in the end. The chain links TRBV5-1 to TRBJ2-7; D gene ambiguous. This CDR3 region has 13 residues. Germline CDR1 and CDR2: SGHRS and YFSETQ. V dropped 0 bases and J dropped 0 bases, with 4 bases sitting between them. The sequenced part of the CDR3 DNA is TGCGCCAGCAGCTTGGCCTACTCCTACGAG. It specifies CASSLAYSYE. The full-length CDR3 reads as CASSLAYSYEQYF.

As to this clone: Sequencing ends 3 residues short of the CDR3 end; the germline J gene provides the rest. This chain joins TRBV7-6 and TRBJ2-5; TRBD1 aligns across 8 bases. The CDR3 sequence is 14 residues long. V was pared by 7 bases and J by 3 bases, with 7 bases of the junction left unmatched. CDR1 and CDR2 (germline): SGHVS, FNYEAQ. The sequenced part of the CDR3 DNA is TGTGCCAGCAATTCGGACAGGGTAAAAGAGACC. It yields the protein CASNSDRVKET. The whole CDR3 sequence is CASNSDRVKETQYF.

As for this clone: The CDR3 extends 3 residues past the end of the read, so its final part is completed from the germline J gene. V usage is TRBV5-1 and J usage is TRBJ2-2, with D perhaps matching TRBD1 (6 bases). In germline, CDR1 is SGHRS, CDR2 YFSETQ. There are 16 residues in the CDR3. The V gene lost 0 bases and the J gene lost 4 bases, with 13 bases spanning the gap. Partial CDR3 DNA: TGCGCCAGCAGCTTGGTTGCAGGGGCCCCCACCGGGGAG. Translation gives CASSLVAGAPTGE. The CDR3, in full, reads CASSLVAGAPTGELFF. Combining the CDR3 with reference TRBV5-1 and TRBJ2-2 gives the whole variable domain KAGVTQTPRYLIKTRGQQVTLSCSPISGHRSVSWYQQTPGQGLQFLFEYFSETQRNKGNFPGRFSGRQFSNSRSEMNVSTLELGDSALYLCASSLVAGAPTGELFFGEGSRLTVL.

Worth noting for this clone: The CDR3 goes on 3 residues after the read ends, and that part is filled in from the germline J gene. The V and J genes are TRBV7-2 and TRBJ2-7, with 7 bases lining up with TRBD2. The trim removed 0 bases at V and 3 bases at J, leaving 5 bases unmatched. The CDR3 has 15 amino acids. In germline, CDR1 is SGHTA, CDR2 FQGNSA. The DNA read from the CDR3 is TGTGCCAGCAGCTTAGCGGCGGCTAGCGGCTACGAG. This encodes CASSLAAASGYE. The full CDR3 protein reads CASSLAAASGYEQYF.

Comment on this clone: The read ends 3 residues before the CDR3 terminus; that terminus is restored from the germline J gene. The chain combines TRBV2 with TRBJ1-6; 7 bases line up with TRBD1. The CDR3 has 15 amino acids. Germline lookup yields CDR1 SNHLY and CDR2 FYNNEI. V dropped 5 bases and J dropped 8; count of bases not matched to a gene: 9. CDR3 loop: CASSPDRLEYSPLHF. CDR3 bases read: TGTGCCAGCAGTCCGGACAGGTTGGAGTATTCACCC.

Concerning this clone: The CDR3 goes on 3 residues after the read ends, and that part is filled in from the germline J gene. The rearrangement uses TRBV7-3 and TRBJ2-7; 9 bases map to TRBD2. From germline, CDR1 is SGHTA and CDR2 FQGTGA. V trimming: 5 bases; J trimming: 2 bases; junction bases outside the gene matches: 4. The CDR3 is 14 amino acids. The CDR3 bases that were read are TGTGCCAGCAGCCCAGCGGGAGGCCCCTACGAG. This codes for CASSPAGGPYE. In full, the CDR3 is CASSPAGGPYEQYF.

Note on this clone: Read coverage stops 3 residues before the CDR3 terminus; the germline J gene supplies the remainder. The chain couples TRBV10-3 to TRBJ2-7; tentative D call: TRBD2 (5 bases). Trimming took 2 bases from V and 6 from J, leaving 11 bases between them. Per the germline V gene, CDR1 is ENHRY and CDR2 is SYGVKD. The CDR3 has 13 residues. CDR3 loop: CAISESLAGEQYF. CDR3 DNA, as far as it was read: TGTGCCATCAGTGAGAGTCTAGCCGGCGAG.

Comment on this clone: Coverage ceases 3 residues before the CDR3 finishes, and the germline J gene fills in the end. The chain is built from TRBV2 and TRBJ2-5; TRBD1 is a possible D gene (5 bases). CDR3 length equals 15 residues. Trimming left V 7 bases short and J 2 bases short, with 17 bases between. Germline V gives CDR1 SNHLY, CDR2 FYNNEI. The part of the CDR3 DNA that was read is TGTGCCAGCAATTCTCAGGGTTCGTCACAAGAGACC. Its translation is CASNSQGSSQET. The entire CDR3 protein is CASNSQGSSQETQYF. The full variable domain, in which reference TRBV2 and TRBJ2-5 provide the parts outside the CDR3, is EPEVTQTPSHQVTQMGQEVILRCVPISNHLYFYWYRQILGQKVEFLVSFYNNEISEKSEIFDDQFSVERPDGSNFTLKIRSTKLEDSAMYFCASNSQGSSQETQYFGPGTRLLVL.

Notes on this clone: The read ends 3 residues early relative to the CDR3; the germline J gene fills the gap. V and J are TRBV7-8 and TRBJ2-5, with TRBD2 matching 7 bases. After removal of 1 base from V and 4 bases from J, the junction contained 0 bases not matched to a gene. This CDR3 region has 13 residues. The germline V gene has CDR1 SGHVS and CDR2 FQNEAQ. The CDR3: CASSLGLAETQYF. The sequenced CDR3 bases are TGTGCCAGCAGCTTAGGACTAGCAGAGACC. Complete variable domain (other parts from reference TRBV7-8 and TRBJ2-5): GAGVSQSPRYKVAKRGQDVALRCDPISGHVSLFWYQQALGQGPEFLTYFQNEAQLDKSGLPSDRFFAERPEGSVSTLKIQRTQQEDSAVYLCASSLGLAETQYFGPGTRLLVL.

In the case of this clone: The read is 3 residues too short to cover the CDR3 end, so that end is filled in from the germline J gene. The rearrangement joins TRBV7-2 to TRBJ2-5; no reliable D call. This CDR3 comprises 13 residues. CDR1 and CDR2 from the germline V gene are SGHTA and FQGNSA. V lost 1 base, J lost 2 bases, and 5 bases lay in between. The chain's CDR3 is CASSLVGQETQYF. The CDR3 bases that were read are TGTGCCAGCAGCTTAGTCGGGCAAGAGACC.